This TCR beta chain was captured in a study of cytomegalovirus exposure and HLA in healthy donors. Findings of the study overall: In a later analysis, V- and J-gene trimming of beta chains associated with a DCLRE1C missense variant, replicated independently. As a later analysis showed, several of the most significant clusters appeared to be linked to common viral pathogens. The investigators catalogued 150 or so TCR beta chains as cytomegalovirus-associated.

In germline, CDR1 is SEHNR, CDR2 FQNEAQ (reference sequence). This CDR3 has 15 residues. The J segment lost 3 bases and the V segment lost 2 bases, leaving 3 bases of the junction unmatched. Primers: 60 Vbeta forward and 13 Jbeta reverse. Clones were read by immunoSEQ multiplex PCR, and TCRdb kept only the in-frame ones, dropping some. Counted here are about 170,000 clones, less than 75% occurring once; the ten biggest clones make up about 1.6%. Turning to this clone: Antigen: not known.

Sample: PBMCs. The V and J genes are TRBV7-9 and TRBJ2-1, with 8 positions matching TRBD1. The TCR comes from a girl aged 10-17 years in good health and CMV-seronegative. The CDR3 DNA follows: TGTGCCAGCAGCTTATCCGGGACAGGCTACAATGAGCAGTTCTTC. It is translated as CASSLSGTGYNEQFF.